A selection of T cell receptor beta chains follows, all from one sample in a study of blood T cell repertoires in COVID-19. Only in-frame clones appear in the TCRdb table, and some are missing; sequencing was by immunoSEQ multiplex PCR. The top ten hold around 4.7% of the sample, which has 80,000 to 95,000 clones, around 81% seen once. The sequenced sample consisted of peripheral blood. The source is an older man with COVID-19, enrolled during active disease. Both conserved end residues are part of each CDR3. A D gene is named only where the DNA matches it firmly. The listing skips clone size in some rows; elsewhere it reads once, few, many or a size class.

J gene: TRBJ2-7
clone size: few
D gene: TRBD2
V gene: TRBV6-6
CDR3 protein: CASSRTLTGTSGRAAYEQYF
CDR3 DNA: TGTGCCAGCAGCCGCACTCTTACCGGGACTAGCGGGAGGGCGGCTTACGAGCAGTACTTC

J gene: TRBJ2-7
clone size: NA
D gene: NA
V gene: TRBV10-3
CDR3 protein: CAISGGAYEQYF
CDR3 DNA: TGTGCCATCAGTGGGGGCGCCTACGAGCAGTACTTC

J gene: TRBJ2-7
clone size: NA
D gene: TRBD2
V gene: TRBV6-5
CDR3 protein: CASSRLAGRGEQYF
CDR3 DNA: TGTGCCAGCAGCAGATTAGCGGGACGGGGTGAGCAGTACTTC

J gene: TRBJ1-2
clone size: few
D gene: NA
V gene: TRBV9
CDR3 protein: CASSVTDKNYGYTF
CDR3 DNA: TGTGCCAGCAGCGTAACAGACAAAAACTATGGCTACACCTTC

J gene: TRBJ2-2
clone size: NA
D gene: NA
V gene: TRBV5-5
CDR3 protein: CASSTQGIGELFF
CDR3 DNA: TGTGCCAGCAGCACCCAGGGTATCGGGGAGCTGTTTTTT

J gene: TRBJ2-5
clone size: once
D gene: TRBD2
V gene: TRBV4-1
CDR3 protein: CASSHSGDQETQYF
CDR3 DNA: TGCGCCAGCAGCCATAGCGGGGATCAAGAGACCCAGTACTTC

J gene: TRBJ1-2
clone size: NA
D gene: TRBD1
V gene: TRBV19
CDR3 protein: CASSIFRDRTYGYTF
CDR3 DNA: TGTGCCAGTAGTATCTTCCGGGACAGGACCTATGGCTACACCTTC

J gene: TRBJ1-5
clone size: NA
D gene: TRBD1
V gene: TRBV19
CDR3 protein: CASRDRDQPQHF
CDR3 DNA: TGTGCCAGTAGGGACAGGGATCAGCCCCAGCATTTT

J gene: TRBJ1-1
clone size: NA
D gene: NA
V gene: TRBV7-3
CDR3 protein: CASSLFGQGEAFF
CDR3 DNA: TGTGCCAGCAGCTTATTCGGGCAGGGTGAAGCTTTCTTT

J gene: TRBJ1-2
clone size: few
D gene: NA
V gene: TRBV12-3/TRBV12-4
CDR3 protein: CASVTRLGYGYTF
CDR3 DNA: TGTGCCAGCGTGACAAGGTTGGGCTATGGCTACACCTTC

J gene: TRBJ1-2
clone size: NA
D gene: TRBD1
V gene: TRBV6-1
CDR3 protein: CASSELGQGTYGYTF
CDR3 DNA: TGTGCCAGCAGTGAACTCGGACAGGGTACCTATGGCTACACCTTC

J gene: TRBJ2-4
clone size: NA
D gene: TRBD1
V gene: TRBV2
CDR3 protein: CASSATGVVQYF
CDR3 DNA: TGTGCCAGCAGCGCGACAGGGGTGGTTCAGTACTTC

J gene: TRBJ2-7
clone size: NA
D gene: NA
V gene: TRBV5-1
CDR3 protein: CASSPGTPLRTYEQYF
CDR3 DNA: TGCGCCAGCAGCCCAGGGACACCTTTAAGGACCTACGAGCAGTACTTC

J gene: TRBJ1-3
clone size: NA
D gene: NA
V gene: TRBV29-1
CDR3 protein: CSATGREGSGNTIYF
CDR3 DNA: TGCAGCGCCACGGGGAGGGAAGGATCTGGAAACACCATATATTTT

J gene: TRBJ2-3
clone size: NA
D gene: TRBD2
V gene: TRBV28
CDR3 protein: CASGLAGDTDTQYF
CDR3 DNA: TGTGCCAGCGGACTAGCGGGAGATACAGATACGCAGTATTTT

J gene: TRBJ2-5
clone size: once
D gene: TRBD2
V gene: TRBV27
CDR3 protein: CASSLFARTSGRALQETQYF
CDR3 DNA: TGTGCCAGCAGTTTATTTGCTCGGACTAGCGGGAGGGCCCTCCAAGAGACCCAGTACTTC

J gene: TRBJ2-3
clone size: NA
D gene: TRBD2
V gene: TRBV19
CDR3 protein: CASSGGTSGSTDTQYF
CDR3 DNA: TGTGCCAGTAGTGGCGGGACTAGCGGGAGCACAGATACGCAGTATTTT

J gene: TRBJ2-7
clone size: NA
D gene: NA
V gene: TRBV3-1/TRBV3-2
CDR3 protein: CASSQKPPQVDRAYEQYF
CDR3 DNA: TGTGCCAGCAGCCAAAAACCCCCACAAGTGGACAGAGCCTACGAGCAGTACTTC

J gene: TRBJ2-1
clone size: NA
D gene: TRBD1
V gene: TRBV2
CDR3 protein: CASGWDRDVPEQFF
CDR3 DNA: TGTGCCAGCGGCTGGGACAGAGATGTGCCGGAGCAGTTCTTC

J gene: TRBJ2-2
clone size: NA
D gene: NA
V gene: TRBV4-1
CDR3 protein: CASSQELVSGELFF
CDR3 DNA: TGCGCCAGCAGCCAAGAACTAGTTTCCGGGGAGCTGTTTTTT

J gene: TRBJ2-1
clone size: NA
D gene: TRBD2
V gene: TRBV27
CDR3 protein: CASSLDLAGANNEQFF
CDR3 DNA: TGTGCCAGCAGTTTAGATCTAGCGGGAGCGAACAATGAGCAGTTCTTC

J gene: TRBJ1-6
clone size: NA
D gene: NA
V gene: TRBV20-1
CDR3 protein: CSASPGDSPLHF
CDR3 DNA: TGCAGTGCTAGTCCAGGGGATTCACCCCTCCACTTT

J gene: TRBJ1-4
clone size: NA
D gene: NA
V gene: TRBV19
CDR3 protein: CASSNPGDVVEKLFF
CDR3 DNA: TGTGCCAGTAGTAACCCAGGGGACGTGGTTGAAAAACTGTTTTTT

J gene: TRBJ1-1
clone size: NA
D gene: NA
V gene: TRBV7-9
CDR3 protein: CASGLGGREAFF
CDR3 DNA: TGTGCCAGCGGCCTGGGAGGGCGCGAAGCTTTCTTT

J gene: TRBJ2-1
clone size: NA
D gene: NA
V gene: TRBV10-3
CDR3 protein: CAIREGPGNEQFF
CDR3 DNA: TGTGCCATCAGAGAGGGTCCGGGGAATGAGCAGTTCTTC

J gene: TRBJ1-6
clone size: NA
D gene: NA
V gene: TRBV28
CDR3 protein: CASSNLDWDSPLHF
CDR3 DNA: TGTGCCAGCAGTAACCTAGATTGGGATTCACCCCTCCACTTT

J gene: TRBJ1-4
clone size: NA
D gene: NA
V gene: TRBV5-1
CDR3 protein: CASSREGATNEKLFF
CDR3 DNA: TGCGCCAGCAGCCGGGAGGGCGCAACTAATGAAAAACTGTTTTTT

J gene: TRBJ2-1
clone size: once
D gene: TRBD2
V gene: TRBV11-3
CDR3 protein: CASSFSGSGNEQFF
CDR3 DNA: TGTGCCAGCAGCTTTAGCGGGAGTGGCAATGAGCAGTTCTTC

J gene: TRBJ2-1
clone size: NA
D gene: NA
V gene: TRBV19
CDR3 protein: CASSSSRGADNEQFF
CDR3 DNA: TGTGCCAGTAGCAGCTCCAGGGGGGCGGACAATGAGCAGTTCTTC

J gene: TRBJ2-1
clone size: NA
D gene: TRBD1
V gene: TRBV10-1
CDR3 protein: CASSGQGISYNEQFF
CDR3 DNA: TGCGCCAGCAGTGGACAGGGAATCTCCTACAATGAGCAGTTCTTC

J gene: TRBJ2-1
clone size: NA
D gene: TRBD2
V gene: TRBV10-3
CDR3 protein: CAISDGTSHEQFF
CDR3 DNA: TGTGCCATCAGTGATGGGACTAGTCATGAGCAGTTCTTC

J gene: TRBJ1-5
clone size: NA
D gene: NA
V gene: TRBV4-1
CDR3 protein: CASSQLGGENQPQHF
CDR3 DNA: TGCGCCAGCAGCCAACTAGGGGGGGAAAATCAGCCCCAGCATTTT

J gene: TRBJ2-2
clone size: NA
D gene: TRBD2
V gene: TRBV7-3
CDR3 protein: CASSSQGGTNTGELFF
CDR3 DNA: TGTGCCAGCAGTTCCCAGGGAGGGACGAACACCGGGGAGCTGTTTTTT

J gene: TRBJ2-2
clone size: NA
D gene: TRBD2
V gene: TRBV7-9
CDR3 protein: CASSHRLAVNTGELFF
CDR3 DNA: TGTGCCAGCAGCCACCGACTAGCGGTGAACACCGGGGAGCTGTTTTTT

J gene: TRBJ2-7
clone size: NA
D gene: NA
V gene: TRBV4-1
CDR3 protein: CASSQDLGSWQGEQYF
CDR3 DNA: TGCGCCAGCAGCCAAGATCTTGGGTCCTGGCAGGGCGAGCAGTACTTC